Below are 22 T cell receptor beta chains sequenced from a single sample in a study of T cell responses to AZD1222 COVID-19 vaccine. This table comes from immunoSEQ multiplex PCR, and its TCRdb copy is limited to in-frame clones, with some not included. The table includes about 150,000 clones, approximately 94% detected once. The sequences come from peripheral blood, collected on day 0 of AZD1222 vaccination. The receptors were gathered from an adult in good health.

V is TRBV29-1 and J is TRBJ1-1; possibly TRBD1 for D (5 bases). The V gene's germline CDR1 is SQVTM and CDR2 ANQGSEA. V was clipped by 7 bases and J by 0 bases, with 12 bases between them. The CDR3 spans 13 residues. The CDR3 DNA reads TGCAGCGCCCAGGGACCGATGAACACTGAAGCTTTCTTT. Protein product: CSAQGPMNTEAFF. Looking up the rest from reference TRBV29-1 and TRBJ1-1 gives the full variable domain: SAVISQKPSRDICQRGTSLTIQCQVDSQVTMMFWYRQQPGQSLTLIATANQGSEATYESGFVIDKFPISRPNLTFSTLTVSNMSPEDSSIYLCSAQGPMNTEAFFGQGTRLTVV.

The chain carries TRBV5-1 and TRBJ1-1, with D possibly TRBD1 on 6 matching bases. V lost 5 bases and J lost 0, with 17 bases in between. Germline V gene sequence: CDR1 SGHRS, CDR2 YFSETQ. The CDR3 spans 16 residues. The CDR3 here is CASRGGGQILNTEAFF. CDR3 in DNA: TGCGCCAGCAGGGGGGGCGGACAGATTTTGAACACTGAAGCTTTCTTT.

J is TRBJ1-6 and V is TRBV5-3; D remains unclear. TRBV5-3 is an open reading frame, and its role is uncertain. The CDR3 length is 17 residues. V was shortened by 4 bases and J by 0 bases, with 14 bases between the two germline ends. The CDR3 spells CARSPGSGSSYNSPLHF. CDR3 sequence (DNA): TGTGCCAGAAGCCCCGGATCGGGGAGCTCCTATAATTCACCCCTCCACTTT.

This clone was seen only once. V and J are TRBV6-2 or TRBV6-3 and TRBJ2-2; the D gene is possibly TRBD2 (6 bases). The CDR3 is made up of 14 amino acids. Germline lookup yields CDR1 MNHEY and CDR2 SVGEGT. The ends were cut back, 5 bases at V and 6 bases at J, with 13 bases in the middle. This CDR3 is CASSGTGGSGELFF. Here the CDR3 DNA reads TGTGCCAGCAGTGGAACTGGGGGGTCCGGGGAGCTGTTTTTT.

The V and J genes are TRBV19 and TRBJ2-3, with 7 bases that match TRBD2. This CDR3 has 14 amino acids. The germline V gene encodes CDR1 LNHDA and CDR2 SQIVND (reference sequence). The ends lost 3 bases at V and 6 bases at J; junction bases unmatched: 6. The CDR3: CASSMGPGGDTQYF. CDR3 in DNA: TGTGCCAGTAGTATGGGCCCCGGGGGGGATACGCAGTATTTT.

This sequence joins TRBV5-1 and TRBJ2-1, with D perhaps matching TRBD2 (6 bases). The CDR3 covers 15 residues. The V end lost 3 bases, the J end lost 0 bases, and 10 bases lay between the germline ends. Germline V gene lookup returns CDR1 SGHRS and CDR2 YFSETQ. The CDR3 region has the DNA TGCGCCAGCAGCTCCAGCGGGCTCTCCTACAATGAGCAGTTCTTC. Its protein product is CASSSSGLSYNEQFF.

This chain's CDR3 is CASSYLGRLNQPQHF. The DNA for the CDR3 is TGTGCCAGCAGTTACCTCGGACGGCTCAATCAGCCCCAGCATTTT. The chain is built from TRBV6-2 or TRBV6-3 and TRBJ1-5; no clear D gene. Germline lookup yields CDR1 MNHEY and CDR2 SVGEGT. The V and J ends lost 2 bases and 3 bases respectively, with 11 bases between them. The CDR3 is made up of 15 amino acids.

The J gene is TRBJ2-3, the V gene TRBV7-9, with D possibly matching TRBD1 (6 bases). CDR1 is SEHNR and CDR2 is FQNEAQ in the germline V gene (reference sequence). Trimming cost V 3 bases and J 4 bases, with 17 bases left between them. The CDR3 covers 16 residues. CDR3 protein: CASSFGQGLDSDTQYF. The CDR3 region has the DNA TGTGCCAGCAGCTTTGGGCAGGGGCTCGATTCAGATACGCAGTATTTT. Combining the CDR3 with reference TRBV7-9 and TRBJ2-3 gives the whole variable domain DTGVSQNPRHKITKRGQNVTFRCDPISEHNRLYWYRQTLGQGPEFLTYFQNEAQLEKSRLLSDRFSAERPKGSFSTLEIQRTEQGDSAMYLCASSFGQGLDSDTQYFGPGTRLTVL.

The V gene is TRBV28, the J gene TRBJ2-7; D not resolved. Trimming took 0 bases from V and 3 from J, leaving 9 bases between them. CDR3 size: 14 residues. From germline, CDR1 is MDHEN and CDR2 SYDVKM. The CDR3 loop is CASSLCTLNYEQYV. In DNA form, the CDR3 reads TGTGCCAGCAGTTTATGTACACTGAACTACGAGCAGTACGTC.

This clone was seen once. The V and J genes are TRBV6-1 and TRBJ1-4; TRBD1 matches at 7 bases. This CDR3 contains 14 residues. V lost 1 base, J lost 8 bases, and 4 bases stayed unmatched. Germline values: CDR1 MNHNS, CDR2 SASEGT. The CDR3 is CASSEGQGVEKLFF. CDR3 sequence (DNA): TGTGCCAGCAGTGAAGGCCAGGGGGTAGAAAAACTGTTTTTT.

The rearrangement joins TRBV5-6 to TRBJ1-4; D gene uncertain. V lost 5 bases to trimming and J lost 1 base, with 12 bases between them. Germline loops: CDR1 SGHDT, CDR2 YYEEEE. This CDR3 contains 15 residues. In DNA, the CDR3 is TGTGCCAGCAGTCGGAGGGCTAGAACTAATGAAAAACTGTTTTTT. This sequence encodes CASSRRARTNEKLFF.

This chain joins TRBV18 and TRBJ2-5, with TRBD2 matching 9 bases. The length of the CDR3 is 15 residues. Germline V gene sequence: CDR1 KGHSH, CDR2 LQKENI. V trimming: 3 bases; J trimming: 9 bases; junction bases outside the gene matches: 11. For the CDR3, the DNA is TGTGCCAGCTCACCGCGGACTAGCGCGGGAGGGCCCCAGTACTTC. Protein sequence: CASSPRTSAGGPQYF.

The J gene is TRBJ1-1, the V gene TRBV11-2, with D uncertain. The CDR3 loop spans 16 amino acids. V was pared by 2 bases and J by 4 bases, with 17 bases between. CDR1 is SGHAT and CDR2 is FQNNGV in the germline V gene. CDR3 protein: CASSLFGRRKGTEAFF. The DNA for the CDR3 is TGTGCCAGCAGCTTATTCGGTAGACGGAAAGGCACTGAAGCTTTCTTT.

V and J are TRBV30 and TRBJ2-7; D might be TRBD1 (5 bases). CDR3 length: 13 residues. Germline CDR1 GTSNPN, CDR2 SVGIG (reference sequence). Trimming removed 0 bases at V and 4 bases at J, with 10 bases between. CDR3 amino acids: CAWSVREKYEQYV. DNA of the CDR3: TGTGCCTGGAGTGTCAGGGAAAAGTACGAGCAGTACGTC.

The J gene is TRBJ2-5, the V gene TRBV5-6; 12 bases map to TRBD1. CDR1 and CDR2 from the germline V gene are SGHDT and YYEEEE. The junction had 5 bases not matched to a gene; V was cut back by 3 bases and J by 5 bases. CDR3 length: 15 residues. The CDR3 DNA reads TGTGCCAGCAGCTCCGGGACAGGGGGCTGGGAGACCCAGTACTTC. This codes for CASSSGTGGWETQYF.

The V call is TRBV6-5, the J call TRBJ2-3; D is ambiguous. V dropped 8 bases and J dropped 5 bases, with 20 bases sitting between them. Germline V gene sequence: CDR1 MNHEY, CDR2 SVGAGI. The CDR3 has 15 amino acids. The CDR3 here is CASGRGEGPGDTQYF. CDR3 DNA sequence: TGTGCCAGCGGACGCGGAGAAGGGCCGGGAGATACGCAGTATTTT.

The J gene is TRBJ1-1, the V gene TRBV4-1, with 7 positions matching TRBD1. The germline V gene has CDR1 MGHRA and CDR2 YSYEKL. V shed 3 bases and J 3 bases; nucleotides not matched to a gene: 7. This CDR3 spans 15 amino acids. The CDR3 DNA reads TGCGCCAGCAGCCACAGTACAGGGGAGGACACTGAAGCTTTCTTT. It yields the protein CASSHSTGEDTEAFF.

The CDR3 DNA reads TGTGCCATCAGGGGGGTGCAAGAAGCTTTCTTT. Translation: CAIRGVQEAFF. This sequence joins TRBV10-3 and TRBJ1-1; weak D call: TRBD1 (5 bases). V gave up 6 bases and J gave up 8 bases, with 10 bases separating them. The V gene's germline CDR1 is ENHRY and CDR2 SYGVKD. CDR3 length equals 11 residues.

In the case of this clone: The junction departs from the called germline gene at one end, perhaps through a read error. The V and J genes are TRBV28 and TRBJ1-1; D is unclear. Germline V gives CDR1 MDHEN, CDR2 SYDVKM. The CDR3 totals 11 residues. CDR3: CASSLLGQLVF. The DNA for the CDR3 is TGTGCCAGCAGTTTATTAGGGCAATTGGTCTTT.

CDR3 nucleotides: TGTGCCAGCAGTCCGGGACTAGCGGGGGGGCGATTATTGACAGATACGCAGTATTTT. It yields the protein CASSPGLAGGRLLTDTQYF. V gene TRBV27 combines with J gene TRBJ2-3; 16 positions match TRBD2. The length of the CDR3 is 19 residues. Germline CDR1 reads MNHEY; CDR2 reads SMNVEV (reference sequence). V shed 5 bases, J shed 3 bases, and the junction held 11 bases outside the gene matches.

The genes are TRBV12-3 or TRBV12-4 and TRBJ1-3; D is ambiguous. There are 13 residues in the CDR3. The V end was cut by 7 bases, the J end by 7 bases, with 14 bases between. DNA for the CDR3: TGTGCCAGCACCTTGGTTGGTTGGAACACCATATATTTT. It yields the protein CASTLVGWNTIYF.

J is TRBJ2-3 and V is TRBV18; 11 positions agree with TRBD2. The CDR3 spans 21 residues. V lost 6 bases to trimming and J lost 3 bases; unmatched junction nucleotides: 23. Germline CDR1 reads KGHSH; CDR2 reads LQKENI. CDR3 sequence reads: CASSTRASGRPTEYQTDTQYF. The DNA for the CDR3 is TGTGCCAGCTCTACCCGGGCTAGCGGGAGGCCAACAGAATATCAAACAGATACGCAGTATTTT.